These T cell receptor beta chains were read from a single sample in a study of control samples from healthy donors and cancer patients. Repertoires were generated with immunoSEQ multiplex PCR, while TCRdb's copy carries only in-frame clones and drops some. The table includes more than 95,000 clones, around 89% detected once. The sequencing sample was made of PBMCs. Receptor source: a man in his sixties with lung cancer. CDR3s include the opening cysteine and the closing phenylalanine or tryptophan. A D gene is named only where the DNA matches it firmly. Only some rows state a clone size, as once, few, many or a class for expanded clones.

D	V	J	size	CDR3	DNA
TRBD1	TRBV5-5	TRBJ1-6	.	CASSLVPGGNSPLHF	TGTGCCAGCAGCTTGGTTCCAGGGGGTAATTCACCCCTCCACTTT
TRBD1	TRBV6-4	TRBJ2-1	medium-sized	CASSGDSNNEQFF	TGTGCCAGCAGTGGGGACAGCAACAATGAGCAGTTCTTC
.	TRBV11-2	TRBJ2-5	.	CASSLAGAGETQYF	TGTGCCAGCAGCTTGGCGGGGGCCGGGGAGACCCAGTACTTC
TRBD1	TRBV7-2	TRBJ2-2	.	CASSTGGWTGELFF	TGTGCCAGCAGCACAGGGGGTTGGACCGGGGAGCTGTTTTTT
.	TRBV18	TRBJ2-1	.	CASSRQRANEQFF	TGTGCCAGCTCAAGACAGAGGGCCAATGAGCAGTTCTTC
.	TRBV3-1/TRBV3-2	TRBJ1-1	.	CASSQGGLEAFF	TGTGCCAGCAGCCAAGGCGGGTTGGAGGCTTTCTTT
.	TRBV5-8	TRBJ2-7	.	CASSKWQGPSYEQYF	TGTGCCAGCAGTAAGTGGCAGGGGCCCTCCTACGAGCAGTACTTC
.	TRBV7-3	TRBJ2-2	.	CASSPGLNTGELFF	TGTGCCAGCAGCCCGGGACTCAACACCGGGGAGCTGTTTTTT
.	TRBV18	TRBJ1-1	.	CASSPDRNMNTEAFF	TGTGCCAGCTCACCCGACAGAAATATGAACACTGAAGCTTTCTTT
TRBD1	TRBV3-1/TRBV3-2	TRBJ2-6	.	CASSRRFGTDSGANVLTF	TGTGCCAGCAGCCGCCGTTTCGGGACAGACTCTGGGGCCAACGTCCTGACTTTC
.	TRBV9	TRBJ1-6	few	CASSVGGSYNSPLHF	TGTGCCAGCAGCGTAGGGGGCTCCTATAATTCACCCCTCCACTTT
TRBD1	TRBV2	TRBJ1-4	.	CASSEQGAANEKLFF	TGTGCCAGCAGTGAACAGGGGGCGGCCAATGAAAAACTGTTTTTT
.	TRBV7-2	TRBJ1-3	.	CASSEEGSWTIYF	TGTGCCAGCAGCGAAGAGGGGTCGTGGACCATATATTTT
.	TRBV5-1	TRBJ2-2	.	CASSLDLIFNTGELFF	TGCGCCAGCAGCTTGGACCTTATCTTTAACACCGGGGAGCTGTTTTTT
.	TRBV13	TRBJ2-5	.	CASSTDPQETQYF	TGTGCCAGCAGCACAGACCCCCAAGAGACCCAGTACTTC
.	TRBV5-4	TRBJ2-4	once	CASSPDIGGNIQYF	TGTGCCAGCAGCCCGGACATAGGGGGGAACATTCAGTACTTC
TRBD1	TRBV10-3	TRBJ2-1	.	CAISESGQEFPPYNEQFF	TGTGCCATCAGTGAGTCGGGACAGGAGTTCCCACCATACAATGAGCAGTTCTTC
TRBD2	TRBV6-5	TRBJ2-5	.	CASSYSGDRETQYF	TGTGCCAGCAGTTACAGCGGGGATAGGGAGACCCAGTACTTC
.	TRBV25-1	TRBJ1-1	.	CASSEYRVNGEAFF	TGTGCCAGCAGTGAATACAGGGTCAATGGTGAAGCTTTCTTT
.	TRBV7-9	TRBJ1-5	.	CASSLLGQPQHF	TGTGCCAGCAGCTTATTAGGTCAGCCCCAGCATTTT
.	TRBV7-8	TRBJ2-1	.	CASSLVFGVEQFF	TGTGCCAGCAGCTTAGTTTTCGGGGTTGAGCAGTTCTTC
TRBD1	TRBV9	TRBJ1-1	.	CARSDPSAGGGGGSMNTEAFF	TGCGCCCGCAGCGACCCCTCAGCGGGGGGAGGAGGGGGCTCAATGAACACTGAAGCTTTCTTT
TRBD1	TRBV6-5	TRBJ1-5	.	CASSWTGEVSQPQHF	TGTGCCAGCAGTTGGACAGGGGAGGTCAGTCAGCCCCAGCATTTT
TRBD1	TRBV6-5	TRBJ1-3	.	CASSRQGGTGNTIYF	TGTGCCAGCAGCCGACAGGGAGGGACTGGAAACACCATATATTTT
TRBD2	TRBV9	TRBJ2-7	once	CASSPSPAGDSYEQYF	TGTGCCAGCAGCCCCTCCCCAGCGGGGGACTCCTACGAGCAGTACTTC
TRBD1	TRBV2	TRBJ2-7	.	CASSAQGVELYEQYF	TGTGCCAGCAGCGCGCAGGGGGTAGAACTTTACGAGCAGTACTTC